The subject of this entry is one T cell receptor (beta chain). They built TCR cDNA with 5'RACE template switching, a step that put in a universal primer site and UMIs. TCRdb re-called the 5' RACE reads with MiXCR, one entry per CDR3 protein. Of approximately 350,000 distinct CDR3 sequences listed, around 10% are singletons. The record originates from a study of T cells after yellow fever vaccination. The CDR3 sequence is 14 residues long. J gave up 6 bases and V 7 bases, and 7 bases lay outside the gene matches. CDR1 and CDR2 (germline): SGHNT, YYREEE (reference sequence). The J gene is TRBJ2-1, the V gene TRBV5-4; 10 bases align to TRBD1. This receptor was obtained from a man between 18 and 35 years old who received the YFV17D yellow fever vaccine. Here the sequenced sample was PBMCs, taken on the day of the first yellow fever vaccination. The CDR3 spells CASVGTGEGNEQFF. For the CDR3, the DNA is TGTGCCAGCGTCGGGACAGGGGAAGGCAATGAGCAGTTCTTC.